The entry below gives a single TCR beta chain sequence along with its context. A few counts support this clone. What antigen it recognizes has not been identified. Base qualities are missing; no much larger clone stands one base away. These data originate in a study of immune evolution from preneoplasia to lung adenocarcinoma (dated by TCRdb to 2020 to 2023). General notes on the study: The study used immune gene expression, TCR sequencing and multiplex immunofluorescence to profile the immune contexture of lung adenocarcinoma precursors and invasive adenocarcinoma. The immune data were integrated with whole exome sequencing and methylation data obtained from the same cohort of nodules. The sample size was set by how many specimens were available, not by a prior power calculation. POLYSOLVER was used to infer class I HLA alleles from exome data, and LOHHLA was used to detect allele-specific HLA loss. Resected precursor lesions (AAH, AIS, MIA) and invasive adenocarcinomas were each compared against paired morphologically normal lung tissue. According to the study, 100 to 120 samples went through TCR sequencing. The overall cohort was made up of around 50 patients with pulmonary nodules who had surgical resection. TCR sequencing data were obtained from about 46 patients.

The germline V gene supplies CDR1 SGHTA and CDR2 FQGNSA. Cut back by 3 bases and 6 bases, the V and J ends lie 10 bases apart. Inclusive of the bounding cysteine and phenylalanine, the CDR3 is 13 residues long. Just the 39-base CDR3 DNA is kept, in frame starting at base 1. The patients had resection in Japan or China between the mid-2010s and the late 2010s. Two lung cancer pathologists independently confirmed the histologic diagnosis of each case on H&E slides. FFPE tissue was used for DNA isolation with the AllPrep DNA/RNA FFPE Kit. The paper as a whole reports these results and caveats: Clonality was highest in normal lung, while later-stage lesions appeared to show lower clonality but higher T cell density and diversity. Top T cell clone frequencies were highest in normal lung and appeared to decrease progressively from AAH through AIS, MIA and invasive adenocarcinoma. The findings reflected association rather than direct causation, and larger cohorts with long-term follow-up and longitudinal biopsies were considered necessary. Because all patients came from Japan and China, whether the findings apply to Western populations was uncertain.

Using the immunoSEQ hsTCRbeta Kit, TCR beta CDR3 regions were sequenced from DNA. Turning to the authors' computational methods: TCR sequencing data were analysed with the ImmunoSEQ Analyzer. T cell clonality was defined as 1 minus Pielou's evenness, calculated on productive rearrangements. T cell diversity was measured with the inverse Simpson index on productive templates. T cell density was expressed as TCR beta template counts normalized to usable DNA, with usable DNA estimated by amplifying and sequencing housekeeping genes. Two-sided Kruskal-Wallis tests were used to compare TCR metrics between histologic stages. The table comes from immuneACCESS by way of TCRdb, which keeps in-frame sequences with V and J called. Part of the clones is missing from these tables; in studies checked, under half for an unresolved V gene and the rest for unknown reasons. From that table come the V and J calls and clone size; the DNA was used to work out D and trimming. The sample records approximately 3,000 clones, 40% to 60% of which are singletons. Less than 25% of the sample is in the top ten clones.

The sequence links TRBV7-2 to TRBJ2-3; TRBD2 is a possible D gene, resting on 6 matching bases. Sequencing was done on a sample of FFPE normal lung tissue adjacent to the tumor. The receptor's source is a person aged 45 to 59 with lung adenocarcinoma. The DNA sequence is given as TGTGCCAGCAGCTTTAGCGGACGGGATACGCAGTATTTT. The resulting protein is CASSFSGRDTQYF.